The 12 T cell receptor beta chains below all came from one sample that was sequenced in a study of cytomegalovirus exposure and HLA in healthy donors. It was with 60 Vbeta and 13 Jbeta primers that the PCR ran. The table came from immunoSEQ multiplex PCR; TCRdb's copy has only in-frame clones and leaves some out. This sample has around 86,000 clones, with roughly 79% found just once. The sequencing input was PBMCs. The receptor set was obtained from a female donor in good health and CMV-seronegative.

The chain is built from TRBV29-1 and TRBJ2-5; TRBD2 matches at 11 bases. With 1 base clipped from V and 14 bases from J, the junction kept 9 bases outside the gene matches. The CDR3 loop spans 13 amino acids. Per germline, CDR1 SQVTM and CDR2 ANQGSEA. This chain's CDR3 is CSVEVVAGGVHYF. CDR3 in DNA: TGCAGCGTTGAAGTTGTAGCGGGGGGGGTTCATTACTTC.

This clone has more than one count but fewer than ten. This rearrangement joins TRBV9 to TRBJ1-1, with D hard to call. From germline, CDR1 is SGDLS and CDR2 YYNGEE. The CDR3 is 13 amino acids. V shed 1 base and J shed 1 base, with 5 bases lying between them. CDR3 in amino acids: CASSVTANTEAFF. Here the CDR3 DNA reads TGTGCCAGCAGCGTAACAGCGAACACTGAAGCTTTCTTT.

V is TRBV7-8 and J is TRBJ2-7; TRBD2 matches 7 bases. The CDR3 contains 13 residues. The J segment lost 2 bases and the V segment lost 3 bases, leaving 1 base of the junction unmatched. Germline CDR1 SGHVS, CDR2 FQNEAQ. The chain's CDR3 is CASSFAGAYEQYF. DNA for the CDR3: TGTGCCAGCAGCTTTGCGGGGGCCTACGAGCAGTACTTC.

In its sample, this clone was seen once. The chain couples TRBV30 to TRBJ2-7; the match to TRBD1 covers 11 bases. Germline CDR1 GTSNPN, CDR2 SVGIG (reference sequence). The CDR3 length is 15 residues. Germline trimming cut 0 bases from V and 4 bases from J; bases unmatched to any gene: 5. CDR3 DNA: TGTGCCTGGAGTGTACGGGGGACAGGGGGATACGAGCAGTACTTC. This translates into CAWSVRGTGGYEQYF.

The chain carries TRBV19 and TRBJ2-7; D may be TRBD2 (7 bases). CDR1 is LNHDA and CDR2 is SQIVND in the germline V gene (reference sequence). V was shortened by 3 bases and J by 4 bases, with 19 bases between the two germline ends. The CDR3 totals 16 residues. CDR3 nucleotide sequence: TGTGCCAGTAGTATTTTCGGGGGGCGCGATGTGTACGAGCAGTACTTC. It encodes CASSIFGGRDVYEQYF.

The chain recombines TRBV30 with TRBJ2-2, with 8 bases matching TRBD1. Looked up from germline, CDR1 is GTSNPN and CDR2 is SVGIG (reference sequence). J gave up 1 base and V 2 bases, and 3 bases lay outside the gene matches. This CDR3 is 15 amino acids long. CDR3 DNA: TGTGCCTGGAGTCCCGGGACAGGGAACACCGGGGAGCTGTTTTTT. This gives the protein CAWSPGTGNTGELFF.

The rearrangement joins TRBV7-3 to TRBJ2-5, with a possible D match to TRBD1 (5 bases). Between the trimmed V and J ends, which lost 0 bases and 5 bases, there was a span of 10 bases. The CDR3 is 14 amino acids. CDR1 is SGHTA, CDR2 FQGTGA, per germline. The CDR3 DNA sequence: TGTGCCAGCAGCTTAACGGGGCCGGCTGAGACCCAGTACTTC. Its protein is CASSLTGPAETQYF.

The chain is built from TRBV29-1 and TRBJ1-1, with a possible D match to TRBD1 (6 bases). V shed 5 bases and J shed 1 base, with 14 bases lying between them. CDR1 is SQVTM, CDR2 ANQGSEA, per germline. The length of the CDR3 is 14 residues. The DNA for the CDR3 is TGCAGCGTTACAGGGATGTGGGCGAACACTGAAGCTTTCTTT. Translated: CSVTGMWANTEAFF.

The chain employs TRBV11-2 and TRBJ2-7; tentative D call: TRBD2 (6 bases). Germline V CDR1 and CDR2: SGHAT, FQNNGV. The CDR3 spans 14 residues. The germline V and J ends were trimmed by 5 bases and 3 bases, with 14 bases remaining between them. The CDR3 DNA reads TGTGCCAGCAGCCCCACGGTGGGACTCTACGAGCAGTACTTC. Protein sequence: CASSPTVGLYEQYF.

The rearrangement links TRBV10-3 to TRBJ1-2; weak D call: TRBD1 (6 bases). The germline V and J ends were trimmed by 10 bases and 1 base, with 19 bases remaining between them. There are 15 residues in the CDR3. Per the germline V gene, CDR1 is ENHRY and CDR2 is SYGVKD. Written as DNA, the CDR3 is TGTGCCACGGGAGGCATCACAGGGATTAACTATGGCTACACCTTC. Translation: CATGGITGINYGYTF.

V usage is TRBV29-1 and J usage is TRBJ1-2; TRBD1 is a possible D gene (5 bases). Per germline, CDR1 SQVTM and CDR2 ANQGSEA. The CDR3 contains 12 residues. Trimming shortened V by 7 bases and J by 5 bases, and 14 bases separated the two germline ends. The CDR3 coding sequence is TGCAGCGCCCAGGCAGGGTGGTATGGCTACACCTTC. Translation: CSAQAGWYGYTF.

The J gene is TRBJ2-1, the V gene TRBV18, with no clear D. Germline V CDR1 and CDR2: KGHSH, LQKENI. V dropped 2 bases and J dropped 9 bases, with 11 bases sitting between them. The length of the CDR3 is 13 residues. The CDR3 DNA follows: TGTGCCAGCTCACCAGGCTTTGGCGGTGAGCAGTTCTTC. Its protein product is CASSPGFGGEQFF.